This T cell receptor (beta chain) came from a study of cytomegalovirus exposure and HLA in healthy donors. Study in general: Inside one of the first data releases sat about 85 million unique TCRs taken from HLA-typed donors. Study-level points and caveats: The authors confirmed in vitro that three CMV-associated chains were specific for CMV antigens.

Remarks on this clone: The antigen remains unidentified.

V was clipped by 1 base and J by 11 bases; unmatched bases: 13. The CDR3 sequence is 14 residues long. The germline gives CDR1 SQVTM, CDR2 ANQGSEA. The PCR had 60 Vbeta and 13 Jbeta primers. Clones were sequenced by immunoSEQ multiplex PCR, and TCRdb holds only the in-frame ones, with some missing. The sample shows 35,000 to 40,000 clones, 85% to 95% of them seen only once. The sequenced material came from PBMCs. The TCR sequence derives from a woman younger than 35 in good health and CMV-seronegative. V and J are TRBV29-1 and TRBJ2-5; 7 positions match TRBD1. Here the CDR3 DNA reads TGCAGCGTTGAAGGGGGCAGGGGGTCCTACGGGCAGTACTTC. Protein: CSVEGGRGSYGQYF.